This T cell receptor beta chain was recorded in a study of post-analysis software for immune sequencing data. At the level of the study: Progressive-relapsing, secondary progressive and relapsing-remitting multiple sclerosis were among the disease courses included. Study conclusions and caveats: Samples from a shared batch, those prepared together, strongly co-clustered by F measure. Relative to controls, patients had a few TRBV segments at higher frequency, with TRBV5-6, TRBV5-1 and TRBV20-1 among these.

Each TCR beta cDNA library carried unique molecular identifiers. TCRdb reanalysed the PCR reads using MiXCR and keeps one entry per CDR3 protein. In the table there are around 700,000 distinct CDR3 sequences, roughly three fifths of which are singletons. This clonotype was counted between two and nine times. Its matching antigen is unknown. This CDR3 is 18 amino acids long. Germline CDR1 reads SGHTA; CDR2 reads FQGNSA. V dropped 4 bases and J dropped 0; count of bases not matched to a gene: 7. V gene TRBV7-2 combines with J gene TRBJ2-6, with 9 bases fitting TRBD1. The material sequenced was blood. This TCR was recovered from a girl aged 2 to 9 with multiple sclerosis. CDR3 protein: CASSSPGQGISGANVLTF. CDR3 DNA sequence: TGTGCCAGCAGCTCCCCGGGACAGGGTATCTCTGGGGCCAACGTCCTGACTTTC.